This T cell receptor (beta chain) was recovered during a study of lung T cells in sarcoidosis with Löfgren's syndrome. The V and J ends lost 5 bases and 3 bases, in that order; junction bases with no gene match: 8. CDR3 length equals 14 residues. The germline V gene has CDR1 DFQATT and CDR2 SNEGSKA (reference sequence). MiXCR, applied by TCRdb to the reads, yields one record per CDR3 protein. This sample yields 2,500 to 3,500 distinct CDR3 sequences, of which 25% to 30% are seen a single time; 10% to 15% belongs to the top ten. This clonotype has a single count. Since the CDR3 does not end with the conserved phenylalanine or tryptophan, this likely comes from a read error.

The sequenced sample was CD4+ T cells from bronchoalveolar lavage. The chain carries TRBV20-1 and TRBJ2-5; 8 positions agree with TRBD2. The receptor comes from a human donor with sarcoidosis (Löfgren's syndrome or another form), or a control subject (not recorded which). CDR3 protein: CSAGGSGAEETQYL. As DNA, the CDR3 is TGCAGTGCTGGAGGTAGCGGGGCCGAAGAGACCCAGTACCTC.